This TCR beta chain is from a study of shared clonotypes between healthy human individuals. The V and J ends lost 5 bases and 2 bases respectively, with 7 bases between them. This CDR3 is built from 12 residues. Germline values: CDR1 MNHNS, CDR2 SASEGT. The method was immunoSEQ multiplex PCR; TCRdb's version includes in-frame clones alone and lacks a portion of them. This table holds some 2 million clones, roughly 95% found once. In this sample, this clone turned up once. The chain employs TRBV6-1 and TRBJ2-7; TRBD1 is a possible D gene (5 bases). Material for sequencing was naive CD4+ T cells sorted from blood. The subset is: CD45RA+ positively selected. The TCR was taken from a man between 18 and 35 years old in good health. The DNA for the CDR3 is TGTGCCAGCAGTATCAGGGCCTACGAGCAGTACTTC. Its translation: CASSIRAYEQYF.